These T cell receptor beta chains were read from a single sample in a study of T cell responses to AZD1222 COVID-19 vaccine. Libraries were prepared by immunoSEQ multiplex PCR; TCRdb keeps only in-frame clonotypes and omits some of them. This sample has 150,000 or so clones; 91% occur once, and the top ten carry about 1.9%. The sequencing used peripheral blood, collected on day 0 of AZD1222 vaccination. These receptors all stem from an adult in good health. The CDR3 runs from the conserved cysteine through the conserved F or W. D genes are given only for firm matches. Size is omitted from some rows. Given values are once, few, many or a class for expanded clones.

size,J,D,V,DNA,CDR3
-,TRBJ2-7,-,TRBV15,TGTGCCACCAGCAGAGAGGGAGTAAGCTCCTACGAGCAGTACTTC,CATSREGVSSYEQYF
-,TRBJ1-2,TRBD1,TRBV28,TGTGCCAGCAGATCACCGTCTCCGGGACAGGGCGGCTATGGCTACACCTTC,CASRSPSPGQGGYGYTF
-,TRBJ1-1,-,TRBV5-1,TGCGCCAGCAGCTTGGGCCCCAGTACCACTGAAGCTTTCTTT,CASSLGPSTTEAFF
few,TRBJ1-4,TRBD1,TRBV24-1,TGTGCCACCAGTGATTCCGGGACAGGGGAGGAAAAACTGTTTTTT,CATSDSGTGEEKLFF
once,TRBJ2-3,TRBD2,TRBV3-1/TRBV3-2,TGTGCCAGCAGCCAAGATCCTAAAGCGGGAGGTCTTCCGCACACAGATACGCAGTATTTT,CASSQDPKAGGLPHTDTQYF
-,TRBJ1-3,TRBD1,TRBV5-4,TGTGCCAGCAGCGGAGGAGTGGACAGGGGGTCTGGAAACACCATATATTTT,CASSGGVDRGSGNTIYF
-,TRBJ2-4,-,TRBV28,TGTGCCAGCAGTTCGAACAGAATGGGGTCAGCCAAAAACATTCAGTACTTC,CASSSNRMGSAKNIQYF
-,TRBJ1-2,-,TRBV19,TGTGCCAGTAGTATGGGGCAGGGGAGCTATGGCTACACCTTC,CASSMGQGSYGYTF
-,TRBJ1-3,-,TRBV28,TGTGCCAGCAGTTTACTGGTCTCTGGAAACACCATATATTTT,CASSLLVSGNTIYF
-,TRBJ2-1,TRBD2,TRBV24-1,TGTGCCACCAGTGATCCGGGACTAGCGGGATCACAAATATGGGGCGGCTCCTACAATGAGCAGTTCTTC,CATSDPGLAGSQIWGGSYNEQFF
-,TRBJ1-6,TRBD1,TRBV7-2,TGTGCCAGCAGCTTAAACAGGGGCAATAATTCACCCCTCCACTTT,CASSLNRGNNSPLHF
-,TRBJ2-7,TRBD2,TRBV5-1,TGCGCCAGCAGTTCTACTAGCGGCGCTAGCTCCTACGAGCAGTACTTC,CASSSTSGASSYEQYF
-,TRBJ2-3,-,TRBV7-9,TGTGCCAGCAGCCCCCTGACCTCCGGGGGGCAGTATTTT,CASSPLTSGGQYF
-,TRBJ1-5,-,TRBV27,TGTGCCAGCAGTTTATCAGGGGCGAATCAGCCCCAGCATTTT,CASSLSGANQPQHF
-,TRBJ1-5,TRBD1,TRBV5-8,TGTGCCAGCAGCTTGATTGGCCAGGACAGGGGGCATCAGCCCCAGCATTTT,CASSLIGQDRGHQPQHF
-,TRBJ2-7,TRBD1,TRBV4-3,TGCGCCAGCAGCCAAGAGGGAACAGGGGGCACCTACGAGCAGTACTTC,CASSQEGTGGTYEQYF
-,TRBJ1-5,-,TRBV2,TGTGCCAGCAGGGTGGAGGGGCTGAGCAATCAGCCCCAGCATTTT,CASRVEGLSNQPQHF
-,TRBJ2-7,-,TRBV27,TGTGCCAGCAGTTTATCCGGGACACTTTCATTCTACGAGCAGTACTTC,CASSLSGTLSFYEQYF
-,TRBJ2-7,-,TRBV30,TGTGCCTGGAGTGTAGAGCCAGCCCTATCCGAGCAGTACTTC,CAWSVEPALSEQYF
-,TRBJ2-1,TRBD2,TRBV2,TGTGCCAGCAGTGGACTGATGGGACTAGCGGGAGAGGTCCCTTACAATGAGCAGTTCTTC,CASSGLMGLAGEVPYNEQFF
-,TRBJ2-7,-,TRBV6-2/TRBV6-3,TGTGCCAGCAGTTACTTGAATCGAGGACTGAATGAGCAGTACTTC,CASSYLNRGLNEQYF
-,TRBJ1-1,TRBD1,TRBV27,TGTGCCAGCGGCAAATTAGGGGACAGGGTTTTAGGCACTGAAGCTTTCTTT,CASGKLGDRVLGTEAFF
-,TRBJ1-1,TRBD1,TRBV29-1,TGCAGCGGGGACAGGGGCACTGAAGCTTTCTTT,CSGDRGTEAFF
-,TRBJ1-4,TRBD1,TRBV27,TGTGCCAGCAGGAAGGACAGGGTTGATGAAAAACTGTTTTTT,CASRKDRVDEKLFF
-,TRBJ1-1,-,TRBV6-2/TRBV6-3,TGTGCCAGCAGTGATCGAGGGGGAGGCACTGAAGCTTTCTTT,CASSDRGGGTEAFF
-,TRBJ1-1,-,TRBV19,TGTGCCAGTAGTATAGGCAGGGCCAATGAAGCTTTCTTT,CASSIGRANEAFF
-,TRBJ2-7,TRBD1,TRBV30,TGTGCCTGGAGTGCTTCGACAGGGGGGACCTACGAGCAGTACTTC,CAWSASTGGTYEQYF
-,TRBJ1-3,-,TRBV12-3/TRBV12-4,TGTGCCAGCAGTTCTAACAGCGGTTCTGGCATATATTTT,CASSSNSGSGIYF
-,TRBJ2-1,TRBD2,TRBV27,TGTGCCAGCATCCAACTCGGGACTAGCAATGAGCAGTTCTTC,CASIQLGTSNEQFF
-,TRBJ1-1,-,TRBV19,TGTGCCAGTACCAAGGGCCGGGGGTTTGGCGCTGAAGCTTTCTTT,CASTKGRGFGAEAFF
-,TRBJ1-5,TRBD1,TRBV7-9,TGTGCCAGCAGCACCAACAGGGGGCCGAGTCAGCCCCAGCATTTT,CASSTNRGPSQPQHF
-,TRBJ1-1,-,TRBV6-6,TGTGCCAGCAGTTACTACGACAAGAACACTGAAGCTTTCTTT,CASSYYDKNTEAFF
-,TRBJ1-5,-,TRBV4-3,TGCGCCAGCAGCCAAGATTTGCCCGATCAGCCCCAGCATTTT,CASSQDLPDQPQHF
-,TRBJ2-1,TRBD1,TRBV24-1,TGTGCCACCAGTGGCACCGGGACAGGGGCCTACGGTGAGCAGTTCTTC,CATSGTGTGAYGEQFF
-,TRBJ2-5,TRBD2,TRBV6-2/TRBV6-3,TGTGCCAGCAGTTCTTTAGGACTAGCGGGGACCGGGGAGACCCAGTACTTC,CASSSLGLAGTGETQYF
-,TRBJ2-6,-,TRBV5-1,TGCGCCAGCAGTTGGGCGAGACGGTCCGTTTCTGGGGCCAACGTCCTGACTTTC,CASSWARRSVSGANVLTF
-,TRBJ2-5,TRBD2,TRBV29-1,TGCAGCGTTGTTCCACTTCGACTAGCGGGAGAGGGAGAGACCCAGTACTTC,CSVVPLRLAGEGETQYF
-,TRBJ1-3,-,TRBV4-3,TGCGCCAGCAGCCAAACAGGGAAAGATCACTTCTCTGGAAACACCATATATTTT,CASSQTGKDHFSGNTIYF
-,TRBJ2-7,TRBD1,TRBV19,TGTGCCAGTAGATTAACAGGGGTCTACGAGCAGTACTTC,CASRLTGVYEQYF
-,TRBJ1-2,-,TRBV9,TGTGCCAGCAGTGAGGGGGGCCATGGCTACACCTTC,CASSEGGHGYTF
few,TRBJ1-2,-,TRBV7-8,TGTGCCAGCAGCTCAACCGGACGCACGATAACCTATGGCTACACCTTC,CASSSTGRTITYGYTF
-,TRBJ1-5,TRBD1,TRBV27,TGTGCCAGCAGGCTTATGACAGGGGTTAATCAGCCCCAGCATTTT,CASRLMTGVNQPQHF
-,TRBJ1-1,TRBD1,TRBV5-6,TGTGCCAGCAGCACCCCGACAGGGAGTGAAGCTTTCTTT,CASSTPTGSEAFF
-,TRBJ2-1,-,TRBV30,TGTGCCTGGAACCGGCGGGACATTCGGGGAGAGCAGTTCTTC,CAWNRRDIRGEQFF
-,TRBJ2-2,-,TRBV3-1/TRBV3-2,TGTGCCAGCAGCCCTGGGCGGGACACCGGGGAGCTGTTTTTT,CASSPGRDTGELFF
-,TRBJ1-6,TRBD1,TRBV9,TGTGCCAGCAGCGAACCGGGACAGAATTCACCCCTCCACTTT,CASSEPGQNSPLHF
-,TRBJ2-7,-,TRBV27,TGTGCCAGCAGTGCCGCCCCCGAGGATCCCGGCTACGAGCAGTACTTC,CASSAAPEDPGYEQYF
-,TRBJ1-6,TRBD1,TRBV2,TGTGCCAGCATCCCGCGAAAGGGACAGAATAATTCACCCCTCCACTTT,CASIPRKGQNNSPLHF
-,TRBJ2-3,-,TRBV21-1,TGTGCCAGCAGCAAAGACAAGAGTACGCAGTATTTT,CASSKDKSTQYF
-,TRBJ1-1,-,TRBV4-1,TGCGCCAGCAGCCAAGCAGGGAGGAACACTGAAGCTTTCTTT,CASSQAGRNTEAFF
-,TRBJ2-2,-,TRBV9,TGTGCCAGCAGCCAAGAAGGAGCCAGGGAGCTGTTTTTT,CASSQEGARELFF
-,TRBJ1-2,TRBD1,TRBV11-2,TGTGCCAGCAGCCAAGCAGGGGGCGATGTTGGCTACACCTTC,CASSQAGGDVGYTF
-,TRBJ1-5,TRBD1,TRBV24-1,TGTGCCACCAGTGATTCCGACAGGGTCAATCAGCCCCAGCATTTT,CATSDSDRVNQPQHF
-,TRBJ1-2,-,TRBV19,TGTGCCAGCGGGGCAGGGATTCTATGGGGCTACACCTTC,CASGAGILWGYTF